The 14 T cell receptor beta chains in this list originate from one sample, sequenced in a study of OX40 agonist ivuxolimab in advanced cancers. Libraries were prepared by immunoSEQ multiplex PCR; TCRdb keeps only in-frame clonotypes and omits some of them. The table includes about 40,000 clones, around 86% detected once. The sample consisted of CD4+ or CD8+ T cells sorted from blood, taken in a trial of the OX40 agonist ivuxolimab. The receptors originated from an adult with an advanced solid tumor such as melanoma, head and neck, liver or kidney cancer.

This clone qualifies as medium-sized. The chain is built from TRBV6-1 and TRBJ1-5; D not resolved. From germline, CDR1 is MNHNS and CDR2 SASEGT. The CDR3 is 12 amino acids. With 7 bases removed from V and 9 bases from J, the gap between germline ends came to 13 bases. CDR3 DNA: TGTGCCAGCAACTCCCGCTCGGGGCCCCAGCATTTT. Its translation is CASNSRSGPQHF.

This chain connects TRBV2 to TRBJ1-3; weak D call: TRBD1 (6 bases). With 7 bases removed from V and 5 bases from J, the gap between germline ends came to 12 bases. The length of the CDR3 is 13 residues. CDR1 and CDR2 (germline): SNHLY, FYNNEI. Here the CDR3 DNA reads TGTGCCAGCATTAGGGGGGCCCGAAACACCATATATTTT. Amino acid sequence: CASIRGARNTIYF.

The V gene is TRBV6-6, the J gene TRBJ1-1, with D maybe TRBD1 (5 bases). V lost 8 bases, J lost 4 bases, and 14 bases lay in between. The CDR3 is 13 amino acids. Germline V gene sequence: CDR1 MNHNY, CDR2 SVGAGI (reference sequence). CDR3 protein: CASCAGGSTEAFF. In DNA form, the CDR3 reads TGTGCCAGCTGTGCCGGGGGGAGCACTGAAGCTTTCTTT.

This chain connects TRBV6-5 to TRBJ1-1, with D maybe TRBD1 (5 bases). There are 14 residues in the CDR3. Trimming shortened V by 2 bases and J by 6 bases, and 13 bases separated the two germline ends. The V gene's germline CDR1 is MNHEY and CDR2 SVGAGI. CDR3 protein: CASSYGGEDSEAFF. As DNA, the CDR3 is TGTGCCAGCAGTTACGGGGGGGAAGATTCTGAAGCTTTCTTT.

Details on this clone: The CDR3 does not close with the conserved phenylalanine or tryptophan, likely indicating a read error. The rearrangement joins TRBV4-1 to TRBJ1-6; D unresolved. This CDR3 region has 13 residues. V gave up 8 bases and J gave up 7 bases, with 12 bases separating them. Germline-derived CDR1 and CDR2 are MGHRA and YSYEKL. DNA for the CDR3: TGCGCCAGCGGGGAGGCAGCCAATTCACCCCTCCACCTT. Translation gives CASGEAANSPLHL.

The genes are TRBV4-3 and TRBJ2-7, with D hard to call. CDR3 length equals 16 residues. Trimming removed 0 bases from V and 0 bases from J, with 12 bases in between. CDR1 and CDR2 (germline): LGHNA, YSLEER. Here the CDR3 reads CASSQDRRSSSYEQYF. CDR3 sequence (DNA): TGCGCCAGCAGCCAAGATCGGCGAAGCAGCTCCTACGAGCAGTACTTC.

The chain combines TRBV20-1 with TRBJ2-3, with D unclear. The CDR3 length is 11 residues. V lost 1 base and J lost 10, with 9 bases in between. Germline V gene lookup returns CDR1 DFQATT and CDR2 SNEGSKA (reference sequence). The CDR3 DNA follows: TGCAGTGCTAGAGGTGACCTCGCGCAGTATTTT. As protein: CSARGDLAQYF.

The CDR3 sequence: CASSLSRQTRTEAFF. CDR3 bases: TGCGCCAGCAGCCTCTCAAGACAGACGAGGACTGAAGCTTTCTTT. The chain uses TRBV5-1 and TRBJ1-1; D perhaps matches TRBD1 (5 bases). CDR3 length equals 15 residues. V lost 4 bases and J 5 bases, leaving 18 bases between the germline ends. Germline CDR1 is SGHRS and CDR2 is YFSETQ.

The chain uses TRBV7-9 and TRBJ1-1; 8 nucleotides line up with TRBD1. This CDR3 is 15 amino acids long. The germline gives CDR1 SEHNR, CDR2 FQNEAQ (reference sequence). V lost 6 bases and J lost 4; bases outside the gene matches: 10. CDR3: CASSFTGTGGTEAFF. The CDR3 DNA reads TGTGCCAGCAGTTTTACCGGGACAGGAGGCACTGAAGCTTTCTTT.

This chain uses TRBV10-1 with TRBJ1-5; unclear D gene. Trimming took off 2 bases at V and 1 base at J, with 3 bases between the two ends. Germline-derived CDR1 and CDR2 are WNHNN and SYGVQD (reference sequence). There are 13 residues in the CDR3. CDR3 amino acids: CASSETSNQPQHF. DNA for the CDR3: TGCGCCAGCAGTGAGACCAGCAATCAGCCCCAGCATTTT.

The chain combines TRBV13 with TRBJ1-2; no clear D. The V end was cut by 2 bases, the J end by 3 bases, with 19 bases between. The CDR3 is made up of 17 amino acids. Per germline, CDR1 PRHDT and CDR2 FYEKMQ (reference sequence). This chain's CDR3 is CASSLLKPDNTDYGYTF. The CDR3 DNA is TGTGCCAGCAGCTTACTAAAACCGGATAATACGGACTATGGCTACACCTTC.

The CDR3 nucleotides read TGTGCCACCCTCCCAAATAAGGGGGCCTATGGCACCGGGGAGCTGTTTTTT. It translates to CATLPNKGAYGTGELFF. The rearrangement links TRBV2 to TRBJ2-2; 7 bases match TRBD1. After removal of 10 bases from V and 4 bases from J, the junction contained 18 bases not matched to a gene. The CDR3 extends over 17 amino acids. Germline V gene sequence: CDR1 SNHLY, CDR2 FYNNEI.

The chain carries TRBV4-2 and TRBJ2-1; TRBD1 aligns across 8 bases. Trimming cost V 0 bases and J 8 bases; bases outside gene matches: 6. Germline CDR1 LGHNA, CDR2 YNFKEQ. The CDR3 loop spans 15 amino acids. The CDR3: CASSQELQGAYEQFF. The CDR3 DNA reads as TGTGCCAGCAGCCAAGAACTCCAGGGGGCCTATGAGCAGTTCTTC.

This chain uses TRBV28 with TRBJ1-1; TRBD1 aligns across 9 bases. CDR1 is MDHEN, CDR2 SYDVKM, per germline. The CDR3 is 19 residues long. The ends lost 6 bases at V and 5 bases at J; junction bases unmatched: 22. The CDR3 sequence: CASRLTFRDREKTRTEAFF. DNA for the CDR3: TGTGCCAGCAGGCTAACCTTCCGGGACAGGGAAAAAACCAGGACTGAAGCTTTCTTT.